The rows below give T cell receptor beta chains drawn from one sample of a study of graft-versus-host responses after intestinal transplantation. These receptors have no known antigen. Produced via immunoSEQ multiplex PCR; TCRdb's table is partial and in-frame only. The profile shows nearly 110,000 clones, approximately 88% of them singletons. Sequenced material: unstimulated CD4+ T cells sorted from spleen or lymph node cells, taken before transplant. These receptors were collected from a human donor who was the organ donor for an intestinal transplant. Each CDR3 is given with its conserved first and last residue. The D gene is left open where the match is weak. Rows may omit the clone size; those that give it use once, few, many or a size class.

j_call clone_size cdr3_length v_call d_call cdr3_nt cdr3_aa
TRBJ2-3 - 16 TRBV5-1 - TGCGCCAGCAGCTCAAGTGCACTCCGGGGCCCAGATACGCAGTATTTT CASSSSALRGPDTQYF
TRBJ2-7 - 16 TRBV6-1 - TGTGCCAGCAGTGAAATAAGGGGCAGGGGAGCCTACGAGCAGTACTTC CASSEIRGRGAYEQYF
TRBJ2-5 - 13 TRBV7-9 - TGTGCCAGCAGCTTAATAGAATCTGGGACCCAGTACTTC CASSLIESGTQYF
TRBJ1-2 - 12 TRBV30 - TGTGCCTGGAGCCGGCCAAGCTATGGCTACACCTTC CAWSRPSYGYTF
TRBJ2-3 - 17 TRBV2 TRBD2 TGTGCCAGCAGTGAAATAGCGGGAGGGATTACAACAGATACGCAGTATTTT CASSEIAGGITTDTQYF
TRBJ2-5 - 16 TRBV9 TRBD2 TGTGCCAGCAGCCCGAATGGACTAGCGTCAGAAGAGACCCAGTACTTC CASSPNGLASEETQYF
TRBJ1-5 - 15 TRBV7-2 TRBD1 TGTGCCAGCAGCTTAGAGGGACAGGGGTTTCAGCCCCAGCATTTT CASSLEGQGFQPQHF
TRBJ2-1 - 15 TRBV9 TRBD2 TGTGCCAGCAGCGTAGCGAGCGGGATCTACAATGAGCAGTTCTTC CASSVASGIYNEQFF
TRBJ1-4 - 14 TRBV6-1 - TGTGCCAGCATTTTCCGGGACGGCAATGAAAAACTGTTTTTT CASIFRDGNEKLFF
TRBJ2-7 - 17 TRBV7-8 TRBD1 TGTGCCAGCACCACCGGGGGGACAGGGCGCTCCCGATACGAGCAGTACTTC CASTTGGTGRSRYEQYF
TRBJ2-1 once 12 TRBV11-3 - TGTGCCAGCAGCTCCCCGTTCGGAGAGCAGTTCTTC CASSSPFGEQFF
TRBJ1-5 once 15 TRBV19 - TGTGCCAGTAGTTACCCCCGGCAGTCAAATCAGCCCCAGCATTTT CASSYPRQSNQPQHF
TRBJ2-5 once 14 TRBV7-2 - TGTGCCAGCAGCTTAGGAAGTGTTGGGGAGACCCAGTACTTC CASSLGSVGETQYF
TRBJ2-1 - 15 TRBV11-2 - TGTGCCAGCAGCTTAGGTGGGTTGGGCCGGGGTGAGCAGTTCTTC CASSLGGLGRGEQFF
TRBJ1-1 - 14 TRBV18 - TGTGCCAGCTCATCAAGCAGGGGGAACACTGAAGCTTTCTTT CASSSSRGNTEAFF
TRBJ1-5 - 13 TRBV11-2 - TGTGCCAGCAGCTTTAATAGCAATCAGCCCCAGCATTTT CASSFNSNQPQHF
TRBJ1-2 - 15 TRBV19 TRBD1 TGTGCCAGCCAACAAACCGGGACAGTGGACTATGGCTACACCTTC CASQQTGTVDYGYTF
TRBJ2-5 - 17 TRBV7-3 TRBD1 TGTGCCAGCAGCTTGACCGGGACAGGGGTCCCCCAAGAGACCCAGTACTTC CASSLTGTGVPQETQYF
TRBJ2-2 - 15 TRBV15 TRBD1 TGTGCCACCAGCTCCGGGACAGCGAACACCGGGGAGCTGTTTTTT CATSSGTANTGELFF
TRBJ2-7 - 15 TRBV6-6 - TGTGCCAGCAGTTACTCGAGACGGGGCGGATACGAGCAGTACTTC CASSYSRRGGYEQYF
TRBJ1-3 - 15 TRBV11-2 - TGTGCCAGCAGCCGGGGAGGGCAGGCTGGAAACACCATATATTTT CASSRGGQAGNTIYF
TRBJ2-3 - 14 TRBV7-2 TRBD2 TGTGCCAGCAGCCCTAGCGGGGTCACAGATACGCAGTATTTT CASSPSGVTDTQYF
TRBJ2-3 - 15 TRBV10-1 - TGCGCCAGCAGTGACTCGGCCCGGAGGACAGATACGCAGTATTTT CASSDSARRTDTQYF
TRBJ2-5 - 14 TRBV19 TRBD2 TGTGCCAGTAGTTCGCGGGGGGACCAAGAGACCCAGTACTTC CASSSRGDQETQYF
TRBJ2-7 - 13 TRBV6-1 - TGTGCCAGCAGTGAGGCTGGACCCTACGAGCAGTACTTC CASSEAGPYEQYF
TRBJ2-7 - 15 TRBV11-2 - TGTGCCAGCAGCCCCCGACCTGGGGTAGGCTACGAGCAGTACTTC CASSPRPGVGYEQYF
TRBJ2-3 - 14 TRBV16 - TGTGCCAGCAGCCGTTCGGGACCCACAGATACGCAGTATTTT CASSRSGPTDTQYF
TRBJ2-7 - 13 TRBV6-6 TRBD1 TGTGCCAGCAGTTCCCGGGGGACAGGCGAGCAGTACTTC CASSSRGTGEQYF